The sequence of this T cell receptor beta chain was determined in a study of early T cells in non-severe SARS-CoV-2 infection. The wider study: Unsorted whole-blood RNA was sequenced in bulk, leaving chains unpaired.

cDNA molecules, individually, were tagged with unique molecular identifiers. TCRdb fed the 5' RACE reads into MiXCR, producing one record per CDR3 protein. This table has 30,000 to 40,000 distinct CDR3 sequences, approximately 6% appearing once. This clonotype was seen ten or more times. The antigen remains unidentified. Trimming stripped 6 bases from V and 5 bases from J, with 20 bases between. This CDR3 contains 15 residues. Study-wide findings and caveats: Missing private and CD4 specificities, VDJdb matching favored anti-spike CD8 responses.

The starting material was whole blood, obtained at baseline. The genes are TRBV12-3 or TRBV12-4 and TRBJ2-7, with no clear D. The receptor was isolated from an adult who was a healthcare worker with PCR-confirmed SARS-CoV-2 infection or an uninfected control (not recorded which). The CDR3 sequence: CASSPGRSLVDEQYF. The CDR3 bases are TGTGCCAGCAGCCCCGGCAGGTCCCTGGTAGACGAGCAGTACTTC.